A single sample is the source of the 15 T cell receptor beta chains below, sequenced in a study of response to subunit inactivated influenza vaccine. A single record per CDR3 protein comes from TCRdb applying MiXCR to the RT-PCR reads. The sample yields hundreds of thousands of distinct CDR3 sequences, 15% to 18% seen once. Sequencing was performed on PBMCs from blood, taken 11 to 12 days after vaccination. These receptor sequences come from a man aged 50-60 years who received an inactivated influenza vaccine.

The chain carries TRBV6-2 or TRBV6-3 and TRBJ2-2; 9 bases map to TRBD1. CDR1 MNHEY and CDR2 SVGEGT come from the germline V gene. The CDR3 contains 15 residues. V dropped 4 bases and J dropped 6; count of bases not matched to a gene: 6. CDR3 coding DNA: TGTGCCAGCAGTTGGGGACAGGGTGTCGCCGGGGAGCTGTTTTTT. Translation gives CASSWGQGVAGELFF.

The chain carries TRBV20-1 and TRBJ2-2, with 10 positions matching TRBD2. The CDR3 runs 15 residues. The J segment lost 4 bases and the V segment lost 3 bases, leaving 5 bases of the junction unmatched. Germline CDR1 reads DFQATT; CDR2 reads SNEGSKA (reference sequence). The DNA of the CDR3 is TGCAGTGCTAGGACTAGCGGGCGCCCCACCGGGGAGCTGTTTTTT. Translation: CSARTSGRPTGELFF.

The CDR3 reads CASSPYGGDNEQFF. Here the CDR3 DNA reads TGTGCCAGCAGCCCCTATGGGGGAGACAATGAGCAGTTCTTC. V gene TRBV7-9 combines with J gene TRBJ2-1, with D tentatively TRBD1 or TRBD2 (5 bases each). V was pared by 5 bases and J by 5 bases, with 13 bases between. The CDR3 extends over 14 amino acids. Germline-derived CDR1 and CDR2 are SEHNR and FQNEAQ (reference sequence).

On this clonotype itself: A clone one base away is much larger, so this may be a read error. The CDR3 is CASSKGAGTSYNDQFF. The CDR3 bases are TGTGCCAGCAGCAAGGGAGCGGGCACCTCCTACAATGACCAGTTCTTC. This rearrangement joins TRBV25-1 to TRBJ2-1; D is possibly TRBD2 (6 bases). CDR1 and CDR2 (germline): MGHDK, SYGVNS. The CDR3 is made up of 16 amino acids.

This chain joins TRBV20-1 and TRBJ2-1; the D call may be TRBD1 or TRBD2 (5 bases each). The germline CDR1 and CDR2 sequences are DFQATT and SNEGSKA (reference sequence). The CDR3 totals 15 residues. With 3 bases removed from V and 4 bases from J, the gap between germline ends came to 16 bases. The CDR3 bases are TGCAGTGCTAGGCCTCCGGGACGGAAATACAATGAGCAGTTCTTC. As protein: CSARPPGRKYNEQFF.

This clonotype was recorded a few times. The gene calls are TRBV4-1 and TRBJ2-3; D possibly corresponds to TRBD2 (7 bases). V gave up 1 base and J gave up 1 base, with 9 bases separating them. The germline V gene has CDR1 MGHRA and CDR2 YSYEKL. The CDR3 has 15 amino acids. The CDR3 DNA reads as TGCGCCAGCAGCCAAGCGGGGGGCGGCACAGATACGCAGTATTTT. Translated, it gives CASSQAGGGTDTQYF.

A few counts support this clonotype. The rearrangement links TRBV2 to TRBJ2-3; maybe TRBD1 (6 bases). Between the trimmed V and J ends, which lost 6 bases and 2 bases, there was a span of 12 bases. Germline CDR1 and CDR2: SNHLY and FYNNEI. CDR3 length equals 14 residues. CDR3 in DNA: TGTGCCAGCAGAAACAGGGAAGTCACAGATACGCAGTATTTT. Amino acid sequence: CASRNREVTDTQYF.

This chain links TRBV30 with TRBJ2-1; the D is unclear. This CDR3 has 13 residues. The germline CDR1 and CDR2 sequences are GTSNPN and SVGIG (reference sequence). V dropped 0 bases and J dropped 4 bases, with 7 bases sitting between them. The CDR3 loop is CAWSVSAYNEQFF. CDR3 nucleotides: TGTGCCTGGAGTGTATCAGCTTACAATGAGCAGTTCTTC.

This clonotype was detected a few times. This rearrangement joins TRBV10-3 to TRBJ2-1; D remains unclear. The CDR3 totals 15 residues. Trimming stripped 6 bases from V and 0 bases from J, with 12 bases between. Germline-derived CDR1 and CDR2 are ENHRY and SYGVKD. CDR3 DNA: TGTGCCATCAGAGAATTCAGGTCCTCCTACAATGAGCAGTTCTTC. It codes for CAIREFRSSYNEQFF.

The rearrangement links TRBV7-2 to TRBJ2-3; D might be TRBD2 (6 bases). The CDR3 extends over 12 amino acids. The V and J ends lost 6 bases and 9 bases respectively, with 13 bases between them. CDR1 and CDR2 from the germline V gene are SGHTA and FQGNSA. The CDR3 region is CASRGGLRTQYF. Written as DNA, the CDR3 is TGTGCCAGCAGGGGGGGACTGAGGACGCAGTATTTT.

The chain uses TRBV6-2 or TRBV6-3 and TRBJ2-2; the match to TRBD2 covers 7 bases. The germline CDR1 and CDR2 sequences are MNHEY and SVGEGT. After removal of 6 bases from V and 4 bases from J, the junction contained 5 bases not matched to a gene. CDR3 length: 14 amino acids. In nucleotides, the CDR3 is TGTGCCAGCAGCCTCTGGGGGGGCACCGGGGAGCTGTTTTTT. It translates to CASSLWGGTGELFF.

The chain carries TRBV12-3 or TRBV12-4 and TRBJ1-5, with D perhaps matching TRBD1 (5 bases). Trimming took off 5 bases at V and 0 bases at J, with 8 bases between the two ends. This CDR3 is 14 amino acids long. CDR3 nucleotides: TGTGCCAGCAGTCAGGGAGATAGCAATCAGCCCCAGCATTTT. It encodes CASSQGDSNQPQHF.

This clonotype was seen at least ten times. The gene calls are TRBV5-1 and TRBJ1-2, with a weak D call TRBD1 (6 bases). The length of the CDR3 is 13 residues. Trimming cost V 4 bases and J 4 bases, with 11 bases left between them. CDR1 SGHRS and CDR2 YFSETQ come from the germline V gene. This chain's CDR3 is CASSLTGFYGYTF. CDR3 DNA: TGCGCCAGCAGCCTAACAGGGTTCTATGGCTACACCTTC.

The chain is built from TRBV15 and TRBJ1-4; D is ambiguous. The CDR3 is 15 residues long. Trimming took 0 bases from V and 14 from J, leaving 19 bases between them. Germline V gene lookup returns CDR1 LNHNV and CDR2 YYDKDF (reference sequence). CDR3 residues: CATSRDIISAVRLFF. The CDR3, as DNA: TGTGCCACCAGCAGAGATATCATTTCGGCGGTTCGCCTGTTTTTT.

This rearrangement joins TRBV5-1 to TRBJ2-5; no definite D call. This CDR3 is 12 amino acids long. Trimming removed 4 bases at V and 0 bases at J, with 4 bases between. Germline CDR1 SGHRS, CDR2 YFSETQ. This CDR3 reads CASSHNQETQYF. The CDR3 coding sequence is TGCGCCAGCAGCCATAACCAAGAGACCCAGTACTTC.